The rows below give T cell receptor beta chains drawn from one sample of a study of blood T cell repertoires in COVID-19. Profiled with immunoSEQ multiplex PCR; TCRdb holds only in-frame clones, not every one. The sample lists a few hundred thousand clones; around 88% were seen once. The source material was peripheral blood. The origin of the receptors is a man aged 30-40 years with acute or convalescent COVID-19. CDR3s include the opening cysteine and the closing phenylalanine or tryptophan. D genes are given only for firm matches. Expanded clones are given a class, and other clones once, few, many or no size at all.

DNA: TGTGCCTGGGGACGGGGCAGGGGCCTAGGGACTGAAGCTTTCTTT
CDR3: CAWGRGRGLGTEAFF
J: TRBJ1-1
V: TRBV30
size: -
D: -

DNA: TGTGCCAGCAGTCCTTCCCCAGACAGGGCTGGCTACACCTTC
CDR3: CASSPSPDRAGYTF
J: TRBJ1-2
V: TRBV2
size: -
D: TRBD1

DNA: TGTGCCAGCAGTTACCCGACTAGCGGTTTTTCCTACGAGCAGTACTTC
CDR3: CASSYPTSGFSYEQYF
J: TRBJ2-7
V: TRBV6-6
size: once
D: TRBD2

DNA: TGTGCCAGCAGTTACGGGGTGTGGGGGAGGGCTGAAGCTTTCTTT
CDR3: CASSYGVWGRAEAFF
J: TRBJ1-1
V: TRBV6-5
size: -
D: -

DNA: TGTGCCAGTAGTATTAGGTTTCGGACAGGGGCCTACGAGCAGTACTTC
CDR3: CASSIRFRTGAYEQYF
J: TRBJ2-7
V: TRBV19
size: -
D: TRBD1

DNA: TGTGCCAGCAGCCTACGAGGCGATCTAGTCAGCACCTATGGCTACACCTTC
CDR3: CASSLRGDLVSTYGYTF
J: TRBJ1-2
V: TRBV14
size: -
D: -

DNA: TGTGCCAGCAGGTCGTGGGACAGGGTAGGCGGGGAGCTGTTTTTT
CDR3: CASRSWDRVGGELFF
J: TRBJ2-2
V: TRBV3-1/TRBV3-2
size: -
D: TRBD1

DNA: TGTGCCAGCAGCTTGGTAGGGGGGGGCCTCCTCGGAGATACGCAGTATTTT
CDR3: CASSLVGGGLLGDTQYF
J: TRBJ2-3
V: TRBV5-4
size: -
D: -

DNA: TGTGCCAGCAGAACCGCGGGACAGGGCTATGGCTACACCTTC
CDR3: CASRTAGQGYGYTF
J: TRBJ1-2
V: TRBV28
size: -
D: TRBD1

DNA: TGTGCCAGTAGTCCTTACCGGGACTCTGGAAACACCATATATTTT
CDR3: CASSPYRDSGNTIYF
J: TRBJ1-3
V: TRBV19
size: -
D: -

DNA: TGTGCCAGCAGCCCTACAGCGGGCGGAGCTTTCTTT
CDR3: CASSPTAGGAFF
J: TRBJ1-1
V: TRBV12-3/TRBV12-4
size: -
D: -

DNA: TGTGCCAGCAGCCCCGGGACTAGCGGGGGGCTAGCCAAAAACATTCAGTACTTC
CDR3: CASSPGTSGGLAKNIQYF
J: TRBJ2-4
V: TRBV7-3
size: once
D: TRBD2

DNA: TGTGCCAGCACTCGACAGGGCGGGGAGCTGTTTTTT
CDR3: CASTRQGGELFF
J: TRBJ2-2
V: TRBV6-5
size: once
D: TRBD1

DNA: TGTGCCAGCTCACCAATACAGGGGGCGGCCAAAAACATTCAGTACTTC
CDR3: CASSPIQGAAKNIQYF
J: TRBJ2-4
V: TRBV18
size: -
D: TRBD1